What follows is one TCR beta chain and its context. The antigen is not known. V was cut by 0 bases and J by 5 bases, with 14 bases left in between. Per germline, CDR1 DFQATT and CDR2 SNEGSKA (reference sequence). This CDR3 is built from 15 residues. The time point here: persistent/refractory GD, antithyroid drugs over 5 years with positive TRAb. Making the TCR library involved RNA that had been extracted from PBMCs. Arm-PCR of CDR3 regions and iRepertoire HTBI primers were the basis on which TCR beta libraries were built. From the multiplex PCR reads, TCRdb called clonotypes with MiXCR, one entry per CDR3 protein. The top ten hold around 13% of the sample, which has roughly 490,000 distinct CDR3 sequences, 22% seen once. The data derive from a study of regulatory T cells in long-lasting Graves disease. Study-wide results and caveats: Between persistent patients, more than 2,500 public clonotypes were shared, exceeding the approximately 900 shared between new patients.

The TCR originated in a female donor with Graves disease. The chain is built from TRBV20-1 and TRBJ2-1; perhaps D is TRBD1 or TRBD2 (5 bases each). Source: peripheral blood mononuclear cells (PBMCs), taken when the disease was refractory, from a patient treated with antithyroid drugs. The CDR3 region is CSARDPGRGDNEQFF. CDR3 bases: TGCAGTGCTAGAGATCCTGGTAGAGGGGACAATGAGCAGTTCTTC.